This T cell receptor beta chain appears in the sequencing data of a study of shared clonotypes between healthy human individuals. At the level of the study: The plates for each donor numbered three CD4 naive, three CD4 memory, two CD8 naive and one CD8 memory. General observations from the study: Few donors limited the genetic and exposure-history diversity represented.

This CDR3 is 13 amino acids long. Germline-derived CDR1 and CDR2 are SEHNR and FQNEAQ (reference sequence). The V gene end was trimmed by 5 bases and the J gene end by 6 bases; junction bases not matched to a gene: 6. The method was immunoSEQ multiplex PCR; TCRdb's version includes in-frame clones alone and lacks a portion of them. The data show millions of clones, with over 85% seen just once and 1% to 1.3% held by the top ten. Selected positively for CCR7 and CD45RO-negative, naive CD8 cells excluded terminally differentiated effector memory CD45RA+ cells. The healthy adult donors were HIV-negative and reported no recent acute infections or vaccinations. As regards this clone: As yet, its antigen is unknown.

This chain joins TRBV7-9 and TRBJ1-2; 7 bases map to TRBD1. Sequenced input: naive CD8+ T cells sorted from blood. This sequence originates from a man aged 18 to 35 in good health. The CDR3, as DNA: TGTGCCAGCAGCGATCCAGGGGGGGATGGCTACACCTTC. It translates to CASSDPGGDGYTF.